This TCR beta chain derives from a study of T cells in narcolepsy. Study background: Enrolled donors included narcolepsy type 1 or type 2 patients and healthy controls. Study-wide results and caveats: In some patient and control memory CD4+ samples, autoreactive clones were absent. Autoreactive clonotypes reportedly recurred in blood of same and different patients, not controls. Autoreactive HCRT-specific and TRIB2-specific clonotypes were marked in same-patient CSF-versus-blood CD4+ comparisons.

Only in-frame clones appear in the TCRdb table, and some are missing; sequencing was by immunoSEQ multiplex PCR. The sample includes about 15,000 clones, over 75% of them seen just once. As for this clone: What it recognizes is unknown.

V lost 2 bases and J 0 bases, leaving 5 bases between the germline ends. The length of the CDR3 is 14 residues. Germline V gene data show CDR1 as SEHNR and CDR2 as FQNEAQ (reference sequence). The source material was memory (CD45RA-) CD4+ T cells from blood. This TCR came from a human donor in good health. The chain employs TRBV7-9 and TRBJ1-3, with no clear D. The CDR3 sequence: CASSLRGSGNTIYF. The CDR3 region has the DNA TGTGCCAGCAGCTTAAGAGGCTCTGGAAACACCATATATTTT.